A selection of T cell receptor beta chains follows, all from one sample in a study of OX40 agonist ivuxolimab in advanced cancers. The repertoire was sequenced with immunoSEQ multiplex PCR; TCRdb's copy has only in-frame clones and lacks some. This table holds 20,000 or so clones, roughly 84% found once. The material was CD4+ or CD8+ T cells sorted from blood, obtained in a trial of the OX40 agonist ivuxolimab. The origin of the receptors is an adult with an advanced solid tumor such as melanoma, head and neck, liver or kidney cancer. Each CDR3 is given with its conserved first and last residue. The order of the fields is J gene, CDR3 length, V gene, CDR3 protein.

j_gene: TRBJ2-7; len: 18; v_gene: TRBV5-8; CDR3aa: CASGLWTSGPPHSYEQYF
j_gene: TRBJ2-7; len: 13; v_gene: TRBV18; CDR3aa: CASTGQGGSEQYF
j_gene: TRBJ2-7; len: 18; v_gene: TRBV11-2; CDR3aa: CASSLVWGFSSGNYEQYF
j_gene: TRBJ2-2; len: 13; v_gene: TRBV7-8; CDR3aa: CASSLMGTGELFF
j_gene: TRBJ1-4; len: 16; v_gene: TRBV6-5; CDR3aa: CASSLSLTGGHEKLFF
j_gene: TRBJ2-5; len: 16; v_gene: TRBV7-3; CDR3aa: CASSLAGQGLQETQYF
j_gene: TRBJ2-5; len: 14; v_gene: TRBV10-3; CDR3aa: CAISPAPGQETQYF
j_gene: TRBJ1-1; len: 13; v_gene: TRBV7-3; CDR3aa: CASSLTRATEAFF
j_gene: TRBJ1-3; len: 14; v_gene: TRBV6-5; CDR3aa: CATVDTTSGNTIYF
j_gene: TRBJ2-1; len: 18; v_gene: TRBV14; CDR3aa: CASSQDRPWLEILDEQFF